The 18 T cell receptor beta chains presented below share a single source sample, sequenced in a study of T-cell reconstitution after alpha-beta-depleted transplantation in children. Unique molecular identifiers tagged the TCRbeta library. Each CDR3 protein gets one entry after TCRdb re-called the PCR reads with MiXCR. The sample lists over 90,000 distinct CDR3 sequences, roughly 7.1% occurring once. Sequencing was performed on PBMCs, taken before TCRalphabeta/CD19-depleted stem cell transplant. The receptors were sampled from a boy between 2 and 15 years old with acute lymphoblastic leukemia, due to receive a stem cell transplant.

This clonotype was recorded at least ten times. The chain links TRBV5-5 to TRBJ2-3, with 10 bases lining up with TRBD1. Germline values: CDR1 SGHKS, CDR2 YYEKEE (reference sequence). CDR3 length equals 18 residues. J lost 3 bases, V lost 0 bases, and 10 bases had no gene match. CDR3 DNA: TGTGCCAGCAGCTTGGGGGTGACAGGGGGCGGAATTACAGATACGCAGTATTTT. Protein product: CASSLGVTGGGITDTQYF.

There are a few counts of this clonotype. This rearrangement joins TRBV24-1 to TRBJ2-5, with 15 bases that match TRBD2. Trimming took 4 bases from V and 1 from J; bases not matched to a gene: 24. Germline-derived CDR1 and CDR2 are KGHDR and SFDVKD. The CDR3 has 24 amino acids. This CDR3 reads CATSELLGLAGGPRNRYCQETQYF. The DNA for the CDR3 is TGTGCCACCAGTGAGCTGCTTGGACTAGCGGGGGGGCCGAGGAACAGGTACTGCCAAGAGACCCAGTACTTC.

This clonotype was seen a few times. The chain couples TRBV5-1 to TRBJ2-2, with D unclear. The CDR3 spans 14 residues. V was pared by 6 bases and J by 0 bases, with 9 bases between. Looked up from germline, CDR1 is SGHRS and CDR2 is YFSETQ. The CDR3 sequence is CASTPGANTGELFF. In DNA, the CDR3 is TGCGCCAGCACACCCGGCGCGAACACCGGGGAGCTGTTTTTT. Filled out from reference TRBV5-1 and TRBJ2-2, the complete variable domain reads KAGVTQTPRYLIKTRGQQVTLSCSPISGHRSVSWYQQTPGQGLQFLFEYFSETQRNKGNFPGRFSGRQFSNSRSEMNVSTLELGDSALYLCASTPGANTGELFFGEGSRLTVL.

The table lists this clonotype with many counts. The CDR3: CASSLEGDSSPRNTIYF. For the CDR3, the DNA is TGTGCCAGCAGCTTAGAAGGGGACAGCTCGCCGAGGAACACCATATATTTT. The chain is built from TRBV11-2 and TRBJ1-3; 7 bases match TRBD1. This CDR3 spans 17 amino acids. V lost 0 bases to trimming and J lost 7 bases; unmatched junction nucleotides: 12. Germline V gene sequence: CDR1 SGHAT, CDR2 FQNNGV.

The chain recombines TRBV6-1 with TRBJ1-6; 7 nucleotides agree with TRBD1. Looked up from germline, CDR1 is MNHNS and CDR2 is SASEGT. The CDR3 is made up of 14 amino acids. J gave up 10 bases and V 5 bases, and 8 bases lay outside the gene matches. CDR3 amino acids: CASSRTGENSPLHF. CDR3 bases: TGTGCCAGCAGTCGAACAGGGGAGAACTCACCCCTCCACTTT.

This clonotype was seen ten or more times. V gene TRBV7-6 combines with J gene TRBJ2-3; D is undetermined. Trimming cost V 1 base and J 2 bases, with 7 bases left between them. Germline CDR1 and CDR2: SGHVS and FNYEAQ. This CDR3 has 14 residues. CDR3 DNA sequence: TGTGCCAGCAGCTTAGTCCAGGTCACAGATACGCAGTATTTT. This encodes CASSLVQVTDTQYF.

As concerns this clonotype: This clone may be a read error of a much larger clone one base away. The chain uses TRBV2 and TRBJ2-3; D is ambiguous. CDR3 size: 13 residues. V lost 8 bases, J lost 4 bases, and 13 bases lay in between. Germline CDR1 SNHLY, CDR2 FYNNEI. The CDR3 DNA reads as TGTGCCAGCGACCGGTCAAGCCCAGATACGCAGTATTTT. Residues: CASDRSSPDTQYF.

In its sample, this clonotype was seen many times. The CDR3 is CASSPSMEIAGESGGTDTQYF. DNA of the CDR3: TGTGCCAGCAGTCCGTCGATGGAAATAGCGGGGGAATCGGGTGGCACAGATACGCAGTATTTT. V gene TRBV6-2 or TRBV6-3 combines with J gene TRBJ2-3, with 9 bases fitting TRBD2. Per germline, CDR1 MNHEY and CDR2 SVGEGT. The CDR3 spans 21 residues. The trim removed 5 bases at V and 1 base at J, leaving 22 bases unmatched.

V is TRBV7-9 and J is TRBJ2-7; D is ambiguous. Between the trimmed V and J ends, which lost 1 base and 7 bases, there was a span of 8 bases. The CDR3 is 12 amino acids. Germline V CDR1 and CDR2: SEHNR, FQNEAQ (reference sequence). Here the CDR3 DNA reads TGTGCCAGCAGCTTAGGACCGAGGGAGCAGTACTTC. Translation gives CASSLGPREQYF.

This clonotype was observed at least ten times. CDR3 residues: CASRGQVFLETQYF. For the CDR3, the DNA is TGTGCCAGCAGGGGGCAGGTGTTTTTAGAGACCCAGTACTTC. The chain carries TRBV6-1 and TRBJ2-5, with D possibly being TRBD1 (5 bases). Trimming removed 6 bases at V and 4 bases at J, with 15 bases between. Germline-derived CDR1 and CDR2 are MNHNS and SASEGT. This CDR3 has 14 amino acids.

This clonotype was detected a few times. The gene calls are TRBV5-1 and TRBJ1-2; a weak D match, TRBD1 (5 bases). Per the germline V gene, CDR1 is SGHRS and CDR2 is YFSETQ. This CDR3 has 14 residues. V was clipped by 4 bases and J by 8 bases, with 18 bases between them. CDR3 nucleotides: TGCGCCAGCAGCCCGGGACGGTCCCCGGGGGGCTACACCTTC. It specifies CASSPGRSPGGYTF.

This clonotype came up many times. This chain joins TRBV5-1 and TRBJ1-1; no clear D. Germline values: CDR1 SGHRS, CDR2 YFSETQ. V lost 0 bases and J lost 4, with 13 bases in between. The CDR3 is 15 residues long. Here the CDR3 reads CASSLGGRGSTEAFF. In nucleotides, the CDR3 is TGCGCCAGCAGCTTGGGTGGAAGAGGTTCCACTGAAGCTTTCTTT. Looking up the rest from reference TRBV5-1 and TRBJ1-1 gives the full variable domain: KAGVTQTPRYLIKTRGQQVTLSCSPISGHRSVSWYQQTPGQGLQFLFEYFSETQRNKGNFPGRFSGRQFSNSRSEMNVSTLELGDSALYLCASSLGGRGSTEAFFGQGTRLTVV.

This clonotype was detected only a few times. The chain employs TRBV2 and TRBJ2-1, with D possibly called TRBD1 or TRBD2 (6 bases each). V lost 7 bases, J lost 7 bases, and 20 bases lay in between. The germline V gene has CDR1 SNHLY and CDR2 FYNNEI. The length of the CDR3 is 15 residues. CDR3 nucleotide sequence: TGTGCCAGCACCCGGACCCGCGGAGGGGGGAATGAGCAGTTCTTC. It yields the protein CASTRTRGGGNEQFF.

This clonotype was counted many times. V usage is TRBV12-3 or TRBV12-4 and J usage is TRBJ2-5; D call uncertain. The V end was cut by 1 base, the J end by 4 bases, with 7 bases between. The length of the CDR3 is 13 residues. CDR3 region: CASSLGSPETQYF. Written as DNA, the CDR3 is TGTGCCAGCAGTTTAGGGTCCCCAGAGACCCAGTACTTC.

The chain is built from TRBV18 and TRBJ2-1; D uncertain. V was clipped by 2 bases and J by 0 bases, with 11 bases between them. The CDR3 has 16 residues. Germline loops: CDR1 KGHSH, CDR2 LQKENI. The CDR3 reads CASSPTTPGSYNEQFF. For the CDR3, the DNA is TGTGCCAGCTCACCAACGACCCCGGGCTCCTACAATGAGCAGTTCTTC.

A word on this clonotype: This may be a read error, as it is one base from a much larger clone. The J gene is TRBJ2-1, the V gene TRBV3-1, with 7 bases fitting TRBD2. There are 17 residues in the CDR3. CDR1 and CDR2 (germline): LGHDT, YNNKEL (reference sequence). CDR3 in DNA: TGTGCCTGCAGCCCTATACTTCGGGGGGAAGGCTACAATGAGCAGTTCTTC. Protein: CACSPILRGEGYNEQFF.

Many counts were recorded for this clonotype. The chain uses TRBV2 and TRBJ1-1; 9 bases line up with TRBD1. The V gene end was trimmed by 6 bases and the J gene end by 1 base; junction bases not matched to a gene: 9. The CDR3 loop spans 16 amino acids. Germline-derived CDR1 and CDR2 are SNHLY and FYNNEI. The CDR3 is CASRADGDRANTEAFF. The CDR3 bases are TGTGCCAGCAGGGCGGACGGGGACAGGGCGAACACTGAAGCTTTCTTT.

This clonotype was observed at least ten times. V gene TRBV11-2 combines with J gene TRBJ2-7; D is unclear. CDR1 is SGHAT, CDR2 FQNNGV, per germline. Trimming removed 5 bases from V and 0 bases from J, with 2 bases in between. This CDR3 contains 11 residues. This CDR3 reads CASSISYEQYF. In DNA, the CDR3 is TGTGCCAGCAGCATCTCCTACGAGCAGTACTTC.